What follows are 10 T cell receptor beta chains derived from one specimen sequenced in a study of control samples from healthy donors and cancer patients. TCRdb's copy holds only in-frame clones and misses some; the assay was immunoSEQ multiplex PCR. The repertoire has more than 20,000 clones, approximately 90% of them found once; the top ten carry over 10%. Specimen: PBMCs. All receptors come from a man aged 50 or older with lung cancer.

The chain couples TRBV12-3 or TRBV12-4 to TRBJ1-2; D call uncertain. Deletions cut 2 bases from V and 7 bases from J, with 11 bases between. CDR3 length: 13 amino acids. The CDR3: CASSLNRPGGYTF. As DNA, the CDR3 is TGTGCCAGCAGTTTAAACCGGCCCGGTGGCTACACCTTC.

CDR3 nucleotides: TGTGCCAGCAGCTTTGCAGGGAACACTGAAGCTTTCTTT. It specifies CASSFAGNTEAFF. This sequence joins TRBV5-6 and TRBJ1-1; D not resolved. The CDR3 loop spans 13 amino acids. V was trimmed by 2 bases and J by 1 base, leaving 6 bases between them. From germline, CDR1 is SGHDT and CDR2 YYEEEE.

The J gene is TRBJ2-2, the V gene TRBV7-2; D is undetermined. CDR1 is SGHTA and CDR2 is FQGNSA in the germline V gene. The CDR3 has 14 residues. V was pared by 0 bases and J by 2 bases, with 4 bases between. CDR3 loop: CASSLASNTGELFF. The CDR3 nucleotides are TGTGCCAGCAGCTTAGCGAGTAACACCGGGGAGCTGTTTTTT.

The rearrangement links TRBV10-3 to TRBJ1-2; D gene unclear. V lost 3 bases and J 6 bases, leaving 14 bases between the germline ends. Germline V CDR1 and CDR2: ENHRY, SYGVKD. This CDR3 is 14 amino acids long. The CDR3 nucleotides read TGTGCCATCAGTGACGGGTTAGCGCAAGATGGCTACACCTTC. It translates to CAISDGLAQDGYTF.

The CDR3 loop reads CASSGSDRGDTEAFF. The CDR3 nucleotides are TGTGCCAGCAGCGGATCGGACAGGGGAGACACTGAAGCTTTCTTT. The chain joins TRBV3-1 (or the pseudogene TRBV3-2) to TRBJ1-1; 9 bases are a match to TRBD1. The junction had 7 bases not matched to a gene; V was cut back by 5 bases and J by 3 bases. CDR3 size: 15 residues. The germline V gene encodes CDR1 LGHDT and CDR2 YNNKEL (reference sequence).

The V call is TRBV12-3 or TRBV12-4, the J call TRBJ2-3; 9 bases agree with TRBD1. CDR3 length: 13 residues. V shed 8 bases and J 3 bases; nucleotides not matched to a gene: 3. The CDR3 DNA reads TGTGCCAGCCGGGACAGGGATACAGATACGCAGTATTTT. This sequence encodes CASRDRDTDTQYF.

The rearrangement links TRBV6-5 to TRBJ2-7; D ambiguous. The CDR3 is made up of 13 amino acids. Trimming took off 2 bases at V and 5 bases at J, with 10 bases between the two ends. Looked up from germline, CDR1 is MNHEY and CDR2 is SVGAGI. CDR3 protein: CASSYLGPNEQYF. Here the CDR3 DNA reads TGTGCCAGCAGTTACCTCGGACCGAACGAGCAGTACTTC.

The V and J genes are TRBV5-6 and TRBJ2-7; 12 bases are shared with TRBD2. V was pared by 2 bases and J by 1 base, with 4 bases of the junction left unmatched. The CDR3 contains 16 residues. Germline V gene data show CDR1 as SGHDT and CDR2 as YYEEEE. In DNA, the CDR3 is TGTGCCAGCAGCTTTTTGACTAGCGGGGGATCCTACGAGCAGTACTTC. Encoded protein: CASSFLTSGGSYEQYF.

V usage is TRBV6-5 and J usage is TRBJ2-3; TRBD2 is a possible D gene (6 bases). From germline, CDR1 is MNHEY and CDR2 SVGAGI. The length of the CDR3 is 15 residues. The V gene lost 3 bases and the J gene lost 6 bases, with 16 bases spanning the gap. The CDR3 DNA reads TGTGCCAGCAGTTATAGCGGAAAATTAGCTGATACGCAGTATTTT. Translating gives CASSYSGKLADTQYF.

This clone was detected only a few times. The CDR3 nucleotides read TGTGCCATCAGAGCGGGACAGGGTCTTACTTCACCCCTCCACTTT. Its protein is CAIRAGQGLTSPLHF. The chain has TRBV10-3 and TRBJ1-6, with TRBD1 matching 9 bases. The CDR3 runs 15 residues. V shed 6 bases and J 9 bases; nucleotides not matched to a gene: 9. Germline V CDR1 and CDR2: ENHRY, SYGVKD.